This T cell receptor beta chain was profiled in a study of T cells in Graves' hyperthyroidism and ophthalmopathy. Findings and caveats of the study: Blood shared most expanded thyroid clonotypes above 0.001. Ophthalmopathy and stable hyperthyroidism were told apart by a 13 V-J model.

V shed 5 bases, J shed 0 bases, and the junction held 4 bases outside the gene matches. The CDR3 is 14 residues long. Germline values: CDR1 MNHNS, CDR2 SASEGT. Diagnoses were made from clinical symptoms, serum measures (thyroxine and TRAb), thyroid ultrasound and orbital computed tomography. Using more than 7.5 ml of fresh peripheral blood, PBMCs were prepared. Template material for amplifying TCR beta CDR3 regions consisted of RNA transcripts. The HTBI set primed first-round TCR CDR3 RT-PCR. TCRdb re-derived calls from the multiplex PCR reads in MiXCR, one entry per CDR3 protein. The table shows a few hundred thousand distinct CDR3 sequences, with approximately 16% occurring only once. This clonotype has more than one count but fewer than ten. Antigen: not known.

The receptor's source is a woman in her 40s with Graves' ophthalmopathy. The genes are TRBV6-1 and TRBJ2-7; 7 bases fit TRBD1. The sample was blood. The CDR3 coding sequence is TGTGCCAGCAGTCGGACAGGAACCTCCTACGAGCAGTACTTC. This sequence encodes CASSRTGTSYEQYF.